This TCR beta chain was profiled in a study of Ad26.COV2.S vaccination and SARS-CoV-2 variants. Study-wide context: Vaccine-arm donor from the placebo-controlled COV1001 Ad26.COV2.S trial. The study, taken as a whole, reports: Researchers reported similar non-spike TCR breadth in vaccine and placebo recipients. Measurements of TCR breadth and depth may have given underestimates of the total T cell responses. Post-vaccination spike-specific CD8+ and CD4+ T cell responses reportedly had substantial breadth.

With respect to this clone: Its specificity is unknown.

Method: immunoSEQ multiplex PCR; TCRdb's copy keeps in-frame clones and lacks some. The table shows roughly 680,000 clones, with around 90% occurring only once. Noted treatment: roughly 19 received Ad26.COV2.S at low or high dose, single or two shots; 5 received placebo; per-sample allocation not given. Collection of the samples took place on day 63 after the first injection of vaccine or placebo. The origin of this receptor is a person between 18 and 60 years old who received the Ad26.COV2.S COVID-19 vaccine or a placebo. The sequenced sample was peripheral blood, obtained in a trial of Ad26.COV2.S vaccine versus placebo.

CDR3 coding DNA: TGTGCCTGGAGTGGCGGGACGGCCCTTTTGGATTCACCCCTCCACTTT. As protein: CAWSGGTALLDSPLHF. This chain connects TRBV30 to TRBJ1-6; weak D call: TRBD1 (5 bases). The V end lost 1 base, the J end lost 8 bases, and 18 bases lay between the germline ends. Germline CDR1 reads GTSNPN; CDR2 reads SVGIG (reference sequence). The CDR3 is 16 amino acids.